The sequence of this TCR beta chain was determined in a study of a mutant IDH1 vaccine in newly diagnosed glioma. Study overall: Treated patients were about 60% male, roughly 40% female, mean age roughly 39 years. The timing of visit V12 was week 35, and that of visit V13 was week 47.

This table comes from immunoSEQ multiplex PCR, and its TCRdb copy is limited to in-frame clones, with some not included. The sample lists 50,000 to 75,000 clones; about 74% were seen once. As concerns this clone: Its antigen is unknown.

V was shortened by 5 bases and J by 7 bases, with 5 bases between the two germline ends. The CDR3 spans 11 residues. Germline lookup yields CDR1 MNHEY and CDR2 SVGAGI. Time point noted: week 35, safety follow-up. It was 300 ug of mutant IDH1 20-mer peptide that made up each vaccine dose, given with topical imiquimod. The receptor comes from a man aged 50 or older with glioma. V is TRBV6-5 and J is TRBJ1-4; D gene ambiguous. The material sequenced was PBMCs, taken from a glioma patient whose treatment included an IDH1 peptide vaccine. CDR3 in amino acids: CASSETEKLFF. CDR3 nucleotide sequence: TGTGCCAGCAGTGAAACTGAAAAACTGTTTTTT.